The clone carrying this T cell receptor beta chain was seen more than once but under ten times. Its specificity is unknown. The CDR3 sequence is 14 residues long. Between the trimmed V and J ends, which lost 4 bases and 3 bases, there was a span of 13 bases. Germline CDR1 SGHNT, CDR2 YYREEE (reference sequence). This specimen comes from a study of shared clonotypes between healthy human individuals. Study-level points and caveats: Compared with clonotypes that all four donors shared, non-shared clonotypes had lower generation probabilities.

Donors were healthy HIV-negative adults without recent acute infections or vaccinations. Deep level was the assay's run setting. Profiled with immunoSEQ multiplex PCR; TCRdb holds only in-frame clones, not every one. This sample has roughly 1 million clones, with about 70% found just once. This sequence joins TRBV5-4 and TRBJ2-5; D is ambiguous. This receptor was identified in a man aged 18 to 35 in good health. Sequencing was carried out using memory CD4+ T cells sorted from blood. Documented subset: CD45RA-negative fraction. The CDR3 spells CASSVVDTKETQYF. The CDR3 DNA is TGTGCCAGCAGCGTGGTCGACACCAAAGAGACCCAGTACTTC.